The next 12 T cell receptor beta chains were all read from a single sample in a study of T cell responses to AZD1222 COVID-19 vaccine. TCRdb's copy holds only in-frame clones and misses some; the assay was immunoSEQ multiplex PCR. The sample yields over 110,000 clones, roughly nine tenths seen once. This specimen was peripheral blood, taken on day 0 of AZD1222 vaccination. The receptors derive from an adult in good health.

The chain links TRBV28 to TRBJ1-6, with a tentative D call TRBD1 (6 bases). This CDR3 is built from 14 residues. Trimming removed 6 bases from V and 5 bases from J, with 11 bases in between. Germline lookup yields CDR1 MDHEN and CDR2 SYDVKM. CDR3 amino acids: CASSPGAHNSPLHF. The CDR3 bases are TGTGCCAGCAGCCCGGGGGCCCATAATTCACCCCTCCACTTT.

The V and J genes are TRBV7-9 and TRBJ2-7; D assignment may be TRBD1 or TRBD2 (5 bases each). The CDR3 is 16 residues long. Germline V gene data show CDR1 as SEHNR and CDR2 as FQNEAQ (reference sequence). Trimming took off 4 bases at V and 3 bases at J, with 19 bases between the two ends. For the CDR3, the DNA is TGTGCCAGCAGCTCCCCACCGGGGCTAGAGTACTACGAGCAGTACTTC. It translates to CASSSPPGLEYYEQYF.

CDR3 nucleotides: TGTGCCAGCAGCCAGGGCAGGACCGGGGAGCTGTTTTTT. Translating gives CASSQGRTGELFF. The chain has TRBV14 and TRBJ2-2; D remains ambiguous. With 3 bases removed from V and 5 bases from J, the gap between germline ends came to 7 bases. This CDR3 has 13 residues. Germline CDR1 is SGHDN and CDR2 is FVKESK.

The rearrangement links TRBV10-3 to TRBJ1-2; the D is unclear. Germline V CDR1 and CDR2: ENHRY, SYGVKD. The CDR3 loop spans 13 amino acids. Deletions cut 2 bases from V and 4 bases from J, with 8 bases between. Here the CDR3 DNA reads TGTGCCATCAGTGAGGAGTCCCTCTATGGCTACACCTTC. Protein: CAISEESLYGYTF.

In DNA, the CDR3 is TGTGCCAGCAGCGTAGAGGGTCTAGGCCCGAACACTGAAGCTTTCTTT. Translation gives CASSVEGLGPNTEAFF. The rearrangement joins TRBV9 to TRBJ1-1; D is ambiguous. Germline-derived CDR1 and CDR2 are SGDLS and YYNGEE. The CDR3 length is 16 residues. Trimming took 0 bases from V and 1 from J, leaving 13 bases between them.

The chain is built from TRBV5-6 and TRBJ1-1, with a weak D call TRBD1 (5 bases). Trimming took off 4 bases at V and 3 bases at J, with 16 bases between the two ends. Looked up from germline, CDR1 is SGHDT and CDR2 is YYEEEE. The CDR3 sequence is 15 residues long. In DNA form, the CDR3 reads TGTGCCAGCAGCCCCCAGGGCGGTGGGGACACTGAAGCTTTCTTT. Its translation is CASSPQGGGDTEAFF.

This chain connects TRBV29-1 to TRBJ2-7; TRBD2 matches 14 bases. V lost 3 bases to trimming and J lost 3 bases; unmatched junction nucleotides: 4. In germline, CDR1 is SQVTM, CDR2 ANQGSEA. CDR3 length: 15 residues. Written as DNA, the CDR3 is TGCAGCGTTGATGGGACTAGCGGGGGAAGCTACGAGCAGTACTTC. This gives the protein CSVDGTSGGSYEQYF.

The V call is TRBV5-1, the J call TRBJ2-3; 9 bases line up with TRBD2. CDR1 SGHRS and CDR2 YFSETQ come from the germline V gene. Trimming at V came to 1 base and at J to 2 bases, leaving 23 bases not matched to a gene. The CDR3 runs 22 residues. Here the CDR3 reads CASSLFQTSGTTETPFTDTQYF. In nucleotides, the CDR3 is TGCGCCAGCAGCTTGTTTCAGACTAGCGGTACAACAGAAACCCCCTTCACAGATACGCAGTATTTT. Supplemented by reference TRBV5-1 and TRBJ2-3, the full variable domain reads KAGVTQTPRYLIKTRGQQVTLSCSPISGHRSVSWYQQTPGQGLQFLFEYFSETQRNKGNFPGRFSGRQFSNSRSEMNVSTLELGDSALYLCASSLFQTSGTTETPFTDTQYFGPGTRLTVL.

The chain recombines TRBV5-4 with TRBJ1-4; TRBD1 aligns across 9 bases. With 4 bases clipped from V and 1 base from J, the junction kept 5 bases outside the gene matches. This CDR3 comprises 16 residues. Germline V lookup: CDR1 SGHNT, CDR2 YYREEE (reference sequence). Here the CDR3 reads CASSQGQGITNEKLFF. The DNA for the CDR3 is TGTGCCAGCAGCCAGGGACAGGGTATAACTAATGAAAAACTGTTTTTT.

This clone was seen just once. The chain uses TRBV18 and TRBJ1-6, with 7 bases fitting TRBD1. The ends lost 1 base at V and 5 bases at J; junction bases unmatched: 2. CDR1 and CDR2 from the germline V gene are KGHSH and LQKENI. The CDR3 runs to 15 residues. CDR3 amino acids: CASSPQTGDNSPLHF. The CDR3 DNA reads as TGTGCCAGCTCACCACAAACAGGGGATAATTCACCCCTCCACTTT.

CDR3 region: CAWSSGNYGYTF. The DNA for the CDR3 is TGTGCCTGGAGTTCTGGGAACTATGGCTACACCTTC. The gene calls are TRBV30 and TRBJ1-2; D remains ambiguous. V dropped 2 bases and J dropped 2 bases, with 6 bases sitting between them. The CDR3 totals 12 residues. CDR1 GTSNPN and CDR2 SVGIG come from the germline V gene (reference sequence).

This chain connects TRBV28 to TRBJ1-2; a possible D gene is TRBD1 (6 bases). CDR1 and CDR2 from the germline V gene are MDHEN and SYDVKM. V lost 5 bases and J 5 bases, leaving 15 bases between the germline ends. The CDR3 runs 14 residues. Here the CDR3 reads CASSGGGRYYGYTF. As DNA, the CDR3 is TGTGCCAGCAGTGGGGGGGGCAGGTATTATGGCTACACCTTC.